What follows describes a single T cell receptor beta chain. This specimen comes from a study of blood T cell repertoires in COVID-19. Study in general: Acute and convalescent COVID-19 samples came from the United States, Italy and Spain. Sources were T cells, B-cell-depleted T cells, or PBMCs; the material itself was cDNA or gDNA.

Sequencing was performed with immunoSEQ multiplex PCR; in TCRdb, only in-frame clones are kept and a portion is missing. This repertoire shows roughly 180,000 clones, roughly 80% found once; its top ten account for approximately 5.4%. The sequencing sample was made of peripheral blood. The TCR originated in a woman in her 30s with acute or convalescent COVID-19.

The CDR3 loop reads CSAASFDTQYF. The DNA for the CDR3 is TGCAGTGCCGCGTCGTTTGATACGCAGTATTTT. The chain uses TRBV20-1 and TRBJ2-3; D ambiguous. V gave up 6 bases and J gave up 6 bases, with 10 bases separating them. The CDR3 covers 11 residues. Germline values: CDR1 DFQATT, CDR2 SNEGSKA (reference sequence).